A selection of T cell receptor beta chains follows, all from one sample in a study of human T cells and chemical hapten exposure. TCRdb re-called the RACE reads with MiXCR, one entry per CDR3 protein. The sample lists 180,000 or so distinct CDR3 sequences, roughly 30% occurring once. Sequencing was performed on whole blood, taken in connection with sensitization to the hapten diphenylcyclopropenone (DPC). The receptor set was obtained from a woman aged 30 to 39 with alopecia areata. Some clones in this sample may be carry-over from other donors' samples. Both conserved end residues are part of each CDR3. A D gene is named only where the DNA matches it firmly. Some rows mark clone size as missing; the rest say once, few, many or name a class of expanded clone.

few,NA,TRBJ2-2,TRBV7-3,CASSLGRSLGGELFF,TGTGCCAGCAGCTTGGGTCGCTCGTTGGGCGGGGAGCTGTTTTTT
NA,NA,TRBJ1-1,TRBV6-2/TRBV6-3,CASRAPGTEAFF,TGTGCCAGCCGGGCCCCGGGAACTGAAGCTTTCTTT
NA,NA,TRBJ2-4,TRBV7-9,CASSSYPTREENIQYF,TGTGCCAGCAGCTCATACCCCACTAGGGAAGAAAACATTCAGTACTTC
NA,NA,TRBJ1-3,TRBV20-1,CSADDRSSGNTIYF,TGCAGTGCTGATGACAGGAGCTCTGGAAACACCATATATTTT
NA,TRBD2,TRBJ2-5,TRBV10-3,CATTPSGEETQYF,TGTGCCACGACGCCGAGCGGGGAAGAGACCCAGTACTTC
NA,TRBD2,TRBJ2-3,TRBV4-1,CASSYTTAGLAGSQYF,TGCGCCAGCAGTTACACGACAGCAGGACTAGCGGGAAGCCAGTATTTT
few,NA,TRBJ1-1,TRBV3-1,CASSQDFFKTQAFF,TGTGCCAGCAGCCAAGATTTTTTTAAGACCCAAGCTTTCTTT
many,NA,TRBJ2-1,TRBV29-1,CSGNYNEQFF,TGCAGCGGTAACTACAATGAGCAGTTCTTC
few,NA,TRBJ2-5,TRBV3-1,CASSPSIQETQYF,TGTGCCAGCAGCCCGTCGATTCAAGAGACCCAGTACTTC
few,NA,TRBJ1-5,TRBV4-1,CASSQVGAGQPQHF,TGCGCCAGCAGCCAAGTGGGGGCTGGACAGCCCCAGCATTTT
NA,TRBD2,TRBJ2-2,TRBV20-1,CSASPAAGGRTGELFF,TGCAGTGCATCTCCCGCGGCGGGGGGGCGTACCGGGGAGCTGTTTTTT
few,NA,TRBJ2-5,TRBV20-1,CSASVGRKETQYF,TGCAGTGCTAGCGTGGGAAGGAAGGAGACCCAGTACTTC
NA,NA,TRBJ1-1,TRBV11-3,CASSRQDDTEAFF,TGTGCCAGCAGCCGACAGGACGACACTGAAGCTTTCTTT
few,TRBD2,TRBJ2-5,TRBV25-1,CASSIGGTQETQYF,TGTGCCAGCAGCATCGGGGGGACTCAAGAGACCCAGTACTTC
NA,NA,TRBJ2-5,TRBV20-1,CSARSQVKETQYF,TGCAGTGCTAGGTCCCAGGTGAAAGAGACCCAGTACTTC
few,TRBD1,TRBJ1-5,TRBV7-9,CASSSTTGGRGQPQHF,TGTGCCAGCAGCTCCACTACAGGGGGCCGGGGGCAGCCCCAGCATTTT
many,NA,TRBJ1-1,TRBV29-1,CSVPGHSNTEAFF,TGCAGCGTTCCGGGACACTCGAACACTGAAGCTTTCTTT
NA,NA,TRBJ1-1,TRBV6-5,CASSYGATGNTEAFF,TGTGCCAGCAGTTACGGCGCGACAGGGAACACTGAAGCTTTCTTT
few,NA,TRBJ2-3,TRBV9,CASSVEAGRYTDTQYF,TGTGCCAGCAGCGTGGAGGCCGGGAGATACACAGATACGCAGTATTTT
NA,NA,TRBJ2-6,TRBV28,CASSFVTGANVLTF,TGTGCCAGCAGTTTCGTGACCGGGGCCAACGTCCTGACTTTC
few,NA,TRBJ2-3,TRBV7-2,CASSLVRRSLEGDTQYF,TGTGCCAGCAGCTTAGTGCGGCGGAGCCTCGAGGGAGATACGCAGTATTTT
few,NA,TRBJ2-2,TRBV7-9,CASRQNTGELFF,TGTGCCAGCAGACAGAACACCGGGGAGCTGTTTTTT
NA,NA,TRBJ2-5,TRBV7-2,CASSLVVQETQYF,TGTGCCAGCAGCTTAGTTGTTCAAGAGACCCAGTACTTC
NA,NA,TRBJ2-7,TRBV29-1,CSVVSGVPYEQYF,TGCAGCGTTGTCTCAGGGGTCCCCTACGAGCAGTACTTC
NA,NA,TRBJ1-2,TRBV4-3,CASSQVQGNGYTF,TGCGCCAGCAGCCAAGTACAGGGAAATGGCTACACCTTC
few,TRBD1,TRBJ1-5,TRBV6-6,CASSLTGGGASNQPQHF,TGTGCCAGCAGTCTGACAGGGGGGGGGGCTTCTAATCAGCCCCAGCATTTT
few,NA,TRBJ1-2,TRBV29-1,CSVRFTGLVPGYTF,TGCAGCGTTCGCTTTACAGGGTTGGTCCCTGGCTACACCTTC
NA,TRBD1,TRBJ1-6,TRBV5-1,CASRTGGADNSPLHF,TGCGCCAGCAGAACAGGGGGTGCGGATAATTCACCCCTCCACTTT
NA,NA,TRBJ1-1,TRBV5-1,CASSPMGGTEAFF,TGCGCCAGCAGCCCGATGGGAGGCACTGAAGCTTTCTTT
NA,NA,TRBJ1-4,TRBV2,CASLGNEKLFF,TGTGCCAGCCTGGGTAATGAAAAACTGTTTTTT
NA,TRBD1,TRBJ2-7,TRBV10-3,CAISEGTGGPYEQYF,TGTGCCATCAGTGAGGGGACAGGGGGACCCTACGAGCAGTACTTC
few,TRBD1,TRBJ2-7,TRBV28,CASSLDRAEQYF,TGTGCCAGCAGTCTCGACAGGGCGGAGCAGTACTTC
NA,NA,TRBJ2-7,TRBV6-2/TRBV6-3,CASSYSKAGEQYF,TGTGCCAGCAGTTATAGTAAGGCCGGCGAGCAGTACTTC
NA,NA,TRBJ2-3,TRBV6-2/TRBV6-3,CASSSLSSSTDTQYF,TGTGCCAGCAGTTCCCTCTCATCTAGCACAGATACGCAGTATTTT
NA,NA,TRBJ1-4,TRBV28,CASRRGNNEKLFF,TGTGCCAGCAGACGGGGGAATAATGAAAAACTGTTTTTT
NA,TRBD2,TRBJ2-1,TRBV18,CASSPGSGTVGYNEQFF,TGTGCCAGCTCACCAGGGAGCGGGACCGTTGGGTACAATGAGCAGTTCTTC
few,NA,TRBJ2-7,TRBV7-2,CASSLVRYEQYF,TGTGCCAGCAGCTTAGTGCGGTACGAGCAGTACTTC
NA,TRBD2,TRBJ2-7,TRBV4-3,CASSHGIAGGSSYEQYF,TGCGCCAGCAGCCATGGAATAGCGGGGGGGAGCTCCTACGAGCAGTACTTC
NA,NA,TRBJ1-3,TRBV15,CATSRTLTGNTIYF,TGTGCCACCAGCAGAACTTTGACTGGAAACACCATATATTTT
NA,TRBD2,TRBJ2-2,TRBV28,CASSSPATSGIAGELFF,TGTGCCAGCAGCAGCCCCGCGACTAGCGGGATTGCCGGGGAGCTGTTTTTT
NA,NA,TRBJ1-2,TRBV5-1,CASSLSMGGSSGYTF,TGCGCCAGCAGCTTGTCAATGGGGGGTAGCAGTGGCTACACCTTC
NA,NA,TRBJ1-1,TRBV29-1,CSVKLDTEAFF,TGCAGCGTTAAATTGGACACTGAAGCTTTCTTT
few,NA,TRBJ2-1,TRBV5-1,CASSVQVDHEQFF,TGCGCCAGCAGCGTCCAAGTCGACCATGAGCAGTTCTTC
NA,TRBD2,TRBJ2-5,TRBV3-1,CASSLSGGAAETQYF,TGTGCCAGCAGCCTTAGCGGGGGGGCCGCGGAGACCCAGTACTTC
few,NA,TRBJ1-1,TRBV28,CASTPSMGNTEAFF,TGTGCCAGCACCCCTTCGATGGGGAACACTGAAGCTTTCTTT
once,NA,TRBJ2-4,TRBV11-2,CASSLGTENIQYF,TGTGCCAGCAGCTTAGGCACGGAAAACATTCAGTACTTC
few,NA,TRBJ2-7,TRBV7-6,CASSSEEGANYEQYF,TGTGCCAGCAGTTCGGAGGAGGGGGCCAACTACGAGCAGTACTTC
few,NA,TRBJ2-4,TRBV29-1,CSVVRSGSLNIQYF,TGCAGCGTTGTAAGGTCAGGGTCTTTGAACATTCAGTACTTC
NA,NA,TRBJ1-5,TRBV5-4,CASSIGGQRAGSQPQHF,TGTGCCAGCAGCATCGGAGGACAGCGGGCAGGCAGTCAGCCCCAGCATTTT
few,NA,TRBJ1-1,TRBV28,CASSLVGPNTEAFF,TGTGCCAGCAGTTTAGTAGGGCCCAACACTGAAGCTTTCTTT
NA,TRBD1,TRBJ2-7,TRBV29-1,CSVGTGRYEQYF,TGCAGCGTGGGGACAGGGCGGTACGAGCAGTACTTC